The rows below give T cell receptor beta chains drawn from one sample of a study of radiation and T cells in renal cell carcinoma. The table came from immunoSEQ multiplex PCR; TCRdb's copy has only in-frame clones and leaves some out. The table lists 110,000 to 150,000 clones, 88% of them singletons. This sample comprised blood, obtained from a patient whose treatment included radiotherapy and nephrectomy. All receptors derive from a woman aged 50 to 60 with renal cell carcinoma. The CDR3 runs from the conserved cysteine through the conserved F or W. A D gene is named only where the DNA matches it firmly. Size values are once, few and many counts, or a class for expanded clones, and some rows have none.

>.|TRBV4-1|TRBD1|TRBJ1-2
CASSHSQGARDSYGYTF
TGCGCCAGCAGCCATTCACAGGGGGCTAGGGATAGCTATGGCTACACCTTC
>.|TRBV19|.|TRBJ1-5
CASVPHSNQPQHF
TGTGCCAGCGTTCCCCATAGCAATCAGCCCCAGCATTTT
>.|TRBV15|TRBD2|TRBJ2-3
CATSWGKGAGGPDTQYF
TGTGCCACCAGCTGGGGGAAAGGCGCGGGGGGGCCAGATACGCAGTATTTT
>few|TRBV10-3|.|TRBJ1-1
CAISESGVNAFF
TGTGCCATCAGTGAGTCCGGGGTGAATGCTTTCTTT
>few|TRBV7-3|.|TRBJ2-2
CASSPHTGELFF
TGTGCCAGCAGCCCCCACACCGGGGAGCTGTTTTTT
>.|TRBV5-4|.|TRBJ1-2
CASSFRGRTYGYTF
TGTGCCAGCAGCTTTAGGGGGAGAACCTATGGCTACACCTTC
>.|TRBV5-1|TRBD1|TRBJ1-6
CASSREGQGDSPLHF
TGCGCCAGCTCACGGGAAGGACAGGGTGACTCACCCCTCCACTTT
>.|TRBV5-4|TRBD2|TRBJ2-3
CASSPQRGPTDTQYF
TGTGCCAGCAGCCCGCAGCGGGGGCCTACAGATACGCAGTATTTT
>.|TRBV19|.|TRBJ1-2
CASSAWGTSNNYGYTF
TGTGCCAGTAGTGCCTGGGGGACAAGTAATAACTATGGCTACACCTTC
>.|TRBV5-4|.|TRBJ2-3
CASGPASTDTQYF
TGTGCCAGCGGCCCCGCCAGCACAGATACGCAGTATTTT
>.|TRBV5-4|.|TRBJ2-7
CASSNPTEGEQYF
TGTGCCAGCAGCAACCCGACCGAAGGCGAGCAGTACTTC
>few|TRBV10-3|.|TRBJ1-5
CAAGEVNQPQHF
TGTGCCGCAGGGGAGGTCAATCAGCCCCAGCATTTT
>.|TRBV11-2|TRBD1|TRBJ1-3
CASSYRWGTEGNTIYF
TGTGCCAGCAGCTATAGGTGGGGGACAGAAGGAAACACCATATATTTT
>.|TRBV7-9|.|TRBJ2-3
CASSLASQSTDTQYF
TGTGCCAGCAGCTTAGCGAGCCAAAGCACAGATACGCAGTATTTT
>.|TRBV7-7|.|TRBJ2-1
CASSLDHNNEQFF
TGTGCTAGCAGCTTAGACCACAACAATGAGCAGTTCTTC
>.|TRBV11-2|TRBD1|TRBJ2-5
CASSPWTGGPETQYF
TGTGCCAGCAGCCCTTGGACAGGGGGTCCCGAGACCCAGTACTTC
>.|TRBV19|.|TRBJ1-1
CASSISTANTEAFF
TGTGCCAGTAGTATATCAACGGCGAACACTGAAGCTTTCTTT
>.|TRBV6-1|.|TRBJ2-3
CASSEAGGSADTQYF
TGTGCCAGCAGTGAAGCGGGGGGCAGCGCAGATACGCAGTATTTT
>once|TRBV11-2|TRBD1|TRBJ1-4
CASSQQGTDEKLFF
TGTGCCAGCAGCCAACAGGGGACGGATGAAAAACTGTTTTTT
>.|TRBV7-9|.|TRBJ2-2
CASSFSGGELFF
TGTGCCAGCAGCTTTTCCGGCGGGGAGCTGTTTTTT